Listed here are 31 T cell receptor beta chains from one sample, sequenced in a study of spatial heterogeneity in lung cancer. MiXCR, applied by TCRdb to the 5' RACE reads, yields one record per CDR3 protein. Of more than 80,000 distinct CDR3 sequences detected, 10% to 15% appear once; the ten largest clones hold about 40%. Time point defined: sample taken at primary tumor resection. Sequencing covered unsorted whole RNA taken from tumor, nontumor lung or frozen PBMC. Source: PBMCs, taken at surgery. The receptors derive from a male donor with early-stage non-small cell lung cancer.

CDR3 nucleotides: TGTGCCAGCAGTATCCAGATGAACACTGAAGCTTTCTTT. It yields the protein CASSIQMNTEAFF. This chain uses TRBV3-1 with TRBJ1-1; D not resolved. CDR3 length: 13 amino acids. Germline CDR1 reads LGHDT; CDR2 reads YNNKEL (reference sequence). V lost 6 bases, J lost 0 bases, and 8 bases lay in between.

The V gene is TRBV6-6, the J gene TRBJ2-7, with 8 bases that match TRBD1. This CDR3 is 13 amino acids long. The V segment lost 8 bases and the J segment 6 bases; nucleotides outside the gene matches: 9. CDR1 and CDR2 (germline): MNHNY, SVGAGI (reference sequence). CDR3 loop: CASGNRGLSEQYF. The CDR3 bases are TGTGCCAGCGGTAACAGGGGGTTGAGCGAGCAGTACTTC.

This clonotype has a handful of counts. The chain uses TRBV11-1 and TRBJ2-5; 10 bases match TRBD2. CDR1 is SGHAT and CDR2 is FQDESV in the germline V gene (reference sequence). The CDR3 has 17 residues. The V and J ends lost 3 bases and 5 bases, in that order; junction bases with no gene match: 12. DNA of the CDR3: TGTGCCAGCAGCTTCGATGAGCTAGCGGGAGTCCGGGAGACCCAGTACTTC. Its translation: CASSFDELAGVRETQYF.

This clonotype was detected many times. V usage is TRBV4-3 and J usage is TRBJ1-1; D is unresolved. Germline V lookup: CDR1 LGHNA, CDR2 YSLEER. CDR3 length equals 15 residues. Trimming took 0 bases from V and 1 from J, leaving 9 bases between them. CDR3 region: CASSQDWNPNTEAFF. In nucleotides, the CDR3 is TGCGCCAGCAGCCAAGATTGGAACCCGAACACTGAAGCTTTCTTT.

The chain is built from TRBV6-6 and TRBJ2-3; tentatively, D is TRBD1 (5 bases). This CDR3 has 14 residues. The V gene lost 2 bases and the J gene lost 1 base, with 7 bases spanning the gap. Germline CDR1 and CDR2: MNHNY and SVGAGI (reference sequence). The CDR3 region is CASSYPTGTDTQYF. CDR3 sequence (DNA): TGTGCCAGCAGTTACCCGACAGGCACAGATACGCAGTATTTT.

J is TRBJ2-2 and V is TRBV3-1, with 7 bases that match TRBD1. The CDR3 contains 15 residues. Looked up from germline, CDR1 is LGHDT and CDR2 is YNNKEL (reference sequence). V was pared by 6 bases and J by 2 bases, with 6 bases of the junction left unmatched. The CDR3 bases are TGTGCCAGCAGTTACAGGGGCCGAAACACCGGGGAGCTGTTTTTT. Amino acids: CASSYRGRNTGELFF.

This clonotype was seen only a few times. The chain joins TRBV28 to TRBJ2-7; unclear D gene. Germline CDR1 MDHEN, CDR2 SYDVKM. This CDR3 region has 14 residues. Deletions cut 3 bases from V and 5 bases from J, with 14 bases between. The chain's CDR3 is CASSLPGRPDEQYF. DNA for the CDR3: TGTGCCAGCAGTTTGCCTGGTCGGCCCGACGAGCAGTACTTC. The full variable domain, its missing parts supplied by reference TRBV28 and TRBJ2-7, is DVKVTQSSRYLVKRTGEKVFLECVQDMDHENMFWYRQDPGLGLRLIYFSYDVKMKEKGDIPEGYSVSREKKERFSLILESASTNQTSMYLCASSLPGRPDEQYFGPGTRLTVT.

The chain employs TRBV6-2 or TRBV6-3 and TRBJ1-1, with 10 nucleotides matching TRBD1. V dropped 2 bases and J dropped 4; count of bases not matched to a gene: 10. Germline V gene data show CDR1 as MNHEY and CDR2 as SVGEGT. The length of the CDR3 is 17 residues. CDR3 DNA: TGTGCCAGCAGTTACGGGGGAGGACAGGGGGTGCTCACTGAAGCTTTCTTT. The encoded protein is CASSYGGGQGVLTEAFF.

The chain carries TRBV7-2 and TRBJ1-4; D unclear. The CDR3 extends over 13 amino acids. CDR1 and CDR2 (germline): SGHTA, FQGNSA. Between the trimmed V and J ends, which lost 0 bases and 8 bases, there was a span of 7 bases. The CDR3: CASSLALREKLFF. Here the CDR3 DNA reads TGTGCCAGCAGCTTAGCGCTAAGGGAAAAACTGTTTTTT. Drawing the rest from reference TRBV7-2 and TRBJ1-4, the complete variable domain is GAGVSQSPSNKVTEKGKDVELRCDPISGHTALYWYRQSLGQGLEFLIYFQGNSAPDKSGLPSDRFSAERTGGSVSTLTIQRTQQEDSAVYLCASSLALREKLFFGSGTQLSVL.

The genes are TRBV11-2 and TRBJ1-1; 9 bases fit TRBD1. The V gene's germline CDR1 is SGHAT and CDR2 FQNNGV. V shed 5 bases and J 4 bases; nucleotides not matched to a gene: 8. The CDR3 length is 15 residues. Here the CDR3 DNA reads TGTGCCAGCAGCGCAGGACAGGGGCTGGGCACTGAAGCTTTCTTT. Residues: CASSAGQGLGTEAFF.

This sequence joins TRBV11-2 and TRBJ2-1; 14 bases are shared with TRBD2. This CDR3 comprises 15 residues. Per the germline V gene, CDR1 is SGHAT and CDR2 is FQNNGV. V was pared by 5 bases and J by 8 bases, with 5 bases of the junction left unmatched. The CDR3 nucleotides are TGTGCCAGCAGCCCCGGGACTAGCGGGAGACATGAGCAGTTCTTC. The encoded protein is CASSPGTSGRHEQFF.

The CDR3 loop reads CASSPSGLAGAGTDTQYF. The CDR3 DNA reads TGTGCCAGCAGTCCGTCGGGACTAGCGGGAGCCGGCACAGATACGCAGTATTTT. The chain has TRBV27 and TRBJ2-3; 14 bases align to TRBD2. Trimming removed 5 bases from V and 1 base from J; junction bases left unmatched: 8. The CDR3 sequence is 18 residues long. Germline assignment: CDR1 MNHEY and CDR2 SMNVEV (reference sequence).

The chain recombines TRBV7-2 with TRBJ1-6, with D perhaps matching TRBD1 (5 bases). This CDR3 region has 14 residues. Germline V gene sequence: CDR1 SGHTA, CDR2 FQGNSA. Trimming removed 6 bases at V and 8 bases at J, with 14 bases between. This chain's CDR3 is CASRAVGRDSPLHF. The CDR3 DNA reads as TGTGCCAGCAGGGCCGTGGGGCGCGATTCACCCCTCCACTTT. The full variable domain, completed using reference TRBV7-2 and TRBJ1-6, is GAGVSQSPSNKVTEKGKDVELRCDPISGHTALYWYRQSLGQGLEFLIYFQGNSAPDKSGLPSDRFSAERTGGSVSTLTIQRTQQEDSAVYLCASRAVGRDSPLHFGNGTRLTVT.

The rearrangement links TRBV12-3 or TRBV12-4 to TRBJ1-5; D is unclear. This CDR3 contains 14 residues. The V and J ends lost 5 bases and 0 bases respectively, with 8 bases between them. This CDR3 is CASSPVGSNQPQHF. The CDR3 nucleotides are TGTGCCAGCAGTCCGGTGGGTAGCAATCAGCCCCAGCATTTT.

The CDR3: CASTVQGAGEAFF. The CDR3 nucleotides read TGTGCCAGTACTGTGCAGGGGGCGGGTGAAGCTTTCTTT. V gene TRBV19 combines with J gene TRBJ1-1; 8 bases agree with TRBD1. Unmatched junction bases numbered 8, after V lost 7 bases and J lost 7 bases. The CDR3 loop spans 13 amino acids. CDR1 and CDR2 from the germline V gene are LNHDA and SQIVND (reference sequence). Drawing the rest from reference TRBV19 and TRBJ1-1, the complete variable domain is DGGITQSPKYLFRKEGQNVTLSCEQNLNHDAMYWYRQDPGQGLRLIYYSQIVNDFQKGDIAEGYSVSREKKESFPLTVTSAQKNPTAFYLCASTVQGAGEAFFGQGTRLTVV.

This clonotype appeared a few times. V gene TRBV7-9 combines with J gene TRBJ1-6, with a tentative D call TRBD1 (5 bases). This CDR3 has 14 residues. Trimming left V 5 bases short and J 8 bases short, with 13 bases between. Germline lookup yields CDR1 SEHNR and CDR2 FQNEAQ (reference sequence). Here the CDR3 reads CASSLGLGDSPLHF. The CDR3 region has the DNA TGTGCCAGCAGCCTGGGGCTAGGCGATTCACCCCTCCACTTT. Variable domain in full (rest from reference TRBV7-9 and TRBJ1-6): DTGVSQNPRHKITKRGQNVTFRCDPISEHNRLYWYRQTLGQGPEFLTYFQNEAQLEKSRLLSDRFSAERPKGSFSTLEIQRTEQGDSAMYLCASSLGLGDSPLHFGNGTRLTVT.

This sequence joins TRBV7-2 and TRBJ2-3, with a tentative D call TRBD1 (5 bases). This CDR3 is built from 12 residues. Per the germline V gene, CDR1 is SGHTA and CDR2 is FQGNSA. Trimming removed 3 bases at V and 5 bases at J, with 6 bases between. CDR3 region: CASSFRVDTQYF. CDR3 nucleotides: TGTGCCAGCAGCTTCAGGGTAGATACGCAGTATTTT.

This clonotype has a handful of counts. The V and J genes are TRBV9 and TRBJ1-2; D is unresolved. V dropped 2 bases and J dropped 4 bases, with 12 bases sitting between them. CDR3 length: 14 residues. Per germline, CDR1 SGDLS and CDR2 YYNGEE. CDR3 DNA: TGTGCCAGCAGCGTTGGGAACAGTGCCTATGGCTACACCTTC. Protein product: CASSVGNSAYGYTF.

This clonotype is a singleton in its sample. V and J are TRBV2 and TRBJ2-6; no reliable D call. The CDR3 contains 15 residues. The germline gives CDR1 SNHLY, CDR2 FYNNEI. V gave up 2 bases and J gave up 2 bases, with 7 bases separating them. The CDR3 DNA follows: TGTGCCAGCAGTGAAAAAAACCCTGGGGCCAACGTCCTGACTTTC. As protein: CASSEKNPGANVLTF. Full variable domain (remainder filled in from reference TRBV2 and TRBJ2-6): EPEVTQTPSHQVTQMGQEVILRCVPISNHLYFYWYRQILGQKVEFLVSFYNNEISEKSEIFDDQFSVERPDGSNFTLKIRSTKLEDSAMYFCASSEKNPGANVLTFGAGSRLTVL.

The chain is built from TRBV11-2 and TRBJ2-7, with D unresolved. From germline, CDR1 is SGHAT and CDR2 FQNNGV. The length of the CDR3 is 15 residues. Trimming left V 1 base short and J 0 bases short, with 10 bases between. The chain's CDR3 is CASSLVLGSSYEQYF. For the CDR3, the DNA is TGTGCCAGCAGCTTAGTACTGGGAAGCTCCTACGAGCAGTACTTC.

This clonotype was detected many times. The V call is TRBV29-1, the J call TRBJ2-7; 8 nucleotides match TRBD1. Trimming cost V 3 bases and J 9 bases; bases outside gene matches: 10. The CDR3 spans 13 residues. CDR1 is SQVTM, CDR2 ANQGSEA, per germline. The CDR3 loop reads CSVDAGQGISQYF. CDR3 sequence (DNA): TGCAGCGTTGATGCCGGACAGGGAATTTCGCAGTACTTC.

This clonotype showed up many times. The rearrangement links TRBV27 to TRBJ1-1; no reliable D call. Germline CDR1 MNHEY, CDR2 SMNVEV (reference sequence). This CDR3 has 14 amino acids. The V gene lost 1 base and the J gene lost 1 base, with 7 bases spanning the gap. The CDR3 DNA is TGTGCCAGCAGTTTATTGGCGGGGAACACTGAAGCTTTCTTT. Translating gives CASSLLAGNTEAFF.

The chain recombines TRBV7-2 with TRBJ2-5, with D unclear. V was shortened by 5 bases and J by 1 base, with 11 bases between the two germline ends. The germline V gene encodes CDR1 SGHTA and CDR2 FQGNSA. The CDR3 totals 14 residues. The CDR3 DNA reads as TGTGCCAGCAGCGCCAGCCGGGTCCAAGAGACCCAGTACTTC. Its protein is CASSASRVQETQYF.

This clonotype was counted between two and nine times. The chain recombines TRBV18 with TRBJ1-5; D is ambiguous. The CDR3 is made up of 13 amino acids. Per the germline V gene, CDR1 is KGHSH and CDR2 is LQKENI. The V and J ends lost 2 bases and 5 bases respectively, with 7 bases between them. The CDR3 loop is CASSPFSDQPQHF. In DNA, the CDR3 is TGTGCCAGCTCACCATTTTCTGATCAGCCCCAGCATTTT.

This clonotype has at least ten counts. The chain has TRBV5-6 and TRBJ2-5, with D perhaps matching TRBD2 (6 bases). There are 14 residues in the CDR3. Germline loops: CDR1 SGHDT, CDR2 YYEEEE. The germline V and J ends were trimmed by 3 bases and 2 bases, with 11 bases remaining between them. As DNA, the CDR3 is TGTGCCAGCAGCTACCCTGGGGGGCAAGAGACCCAGTACTTC. It codes for CASSYPGGQETQYF. Full variable domain (outside the CDR3, taken from reference TRBV5-6 and TRBJ2-5): DAGVTQSPTHLIKTRGQQVTLRCSPKSGHDTVSWYQQALGQGPQFIFQYYEEEERQRGNFPDRFSGHQFPNYSSELNVNALLLGDSALYLCASSYPGGQETQYFGPGTRLLVL.

The chain uses TRBV7-2 and TRBJ1-1; TRBD1 is a possible D gene (5 bases). This CDR3 is built from 14 residues. The V and J ends lost 1 base and 7 bases respectively, with 13 bases between them. Germline V gene sequence: CDR1 SGHTA, CDR2 FQGNSA. Here the CDR3 DNA reads TGTGCCAGCAGCTTAGACAGGTCCATAGGTGAAGCTTTCTTT. Encoded protein: CASSLDRSIGEAFF.

This clonotype was picked up many times. The chain joins TRBV7-2 to TRBJ2-1; 10 bases map to TRBD2. There are 17 residues in the CDR3. The junction had 6 bases not matched to a gene; V was cut back by 1 base and J by 3 bases. In germline, CDR1 is SGHTA, CDR2 FQGNSA. The CDR3 loop is CASSLGSGGLIYNEQFF. The CDR3 DNA is TGTGCCAGCAGCTTAGGTAGCGGGGGGCTCATCTACAATGAGCAGTTCTTC.

This clonotype has only a few counts. The rearrangement uses TRBV2 and TRBJ1-5, with a tentative D call TRBD1 (5 bases). Germline-derived CDR1 and CDR2 are SNHLY and FYNNEI. Trimming pared 7 bases from V and 5 bases from J, leaving 12 bases between. This CDR3 comprises 13 residues. The CDR3 DNA reads as TGTGCCAGCACCTATGGGGGGGATCAGCCCCAGCATTTT. It codes for CASTYGGDQPQHF. The full variable domain, with the rest looked up from reference TRBV2 and TRBJ1-5, is EPEVTQTPSHQVTQMGQEVILRCVPISNHLYFYWYRQILGQKVEFLVSFYNNEISEKSEIFDDQFSVERPDGSNFTLKIRSTKLEDSAMYFCASTYGGDQPQHFGDGTRLSIL.

This chain uses TRBV12-3 or TRBV12-4 with TRBJ1-6, with no clear D. The CDR3 runs 13 residues. With 6 bases removed from V and 5 bases from J, the gap between germline ends came to 8 bases. For the CDR3, the DNA is TGTGCCAGCAGATTACAGAATAATTCACCCCTCCACTTT. Encoded protein: CASRLQNNSPLHF.

This clonotype was seen only a few times. J is TRBJ2-3 and V is TRBV6-1; D is unclear. V was shortened by 0 bases and J by 2 bases, with 9 bases between the two germline ends. The CDR3 is made up of 15 amino acids. Germline V lookup: CDR1 MNHNS, CDR2 SASEGT. In DNA, the CDR3 is TGTGCCAGCAGTGAAGCCCCTCAGGCCACAGATACGCAGTATTTT. It codes for CASSEAPQATDTQYF.

Of note for this clonotype: The germline gene is not matched at one end of the junction; a read error may be the cause. V usage is TRBV7-7 and J usage is TRBJ2-3; D is unresolved. This CDR3 is 14 amino acids long. From germline, CDR1 is SSHAT and CDR2 FNYEAQ (reference sequence). The CDR3 spells CASSLTYSTDTQYF. The CDR3 DNA is TGTGCTAGCAGCTTGACATATAGCACAGATACGCAGTATTTT.